The source of this T cell receptor beta chain is a study of blood T cell repertoires in COVID-19. Study background: Collection of acute and convalescent COVID-19 samples took place in the United States, Italy and Spain. PBMCs, B-cell-depleted T cells, or T cells were the source of the cDNA or gDNA that made up the material.

Original methodology: Amplified reference gene primers provided the basis for estimating nucleated cell counts. Clones were read by immunoSEQ multiplex PCR, and TCRdb kept only the in-frame ones, dropping some. The V and J calls and clone size are taken from that table; D and trimming were inferred from the DNA. The sample shows about 130,000 clones, 80% to 85% of them seen only once. The CDR3 runs 14 residues. Trimming removed 3 bases from V and 0 bases from J, with 11 bases in between. Germline CDR1 and CDR2: DFQATT and SNEGSKA (reference sequence). The count of this clone is one. This rearrangement joins TRBV20-1 to TRBJ2-5; weak D call: TRBD2 (6 bases). Material for sequencing was peripheral blood. The sequence was collected from a woman aged 25 to 39 who had recovered from COVID-19. The CDR3 DNA sequence: TGCAGTGCTAGTACCGGGGGTTACCAAGAGACCCAGTACTTC. Its translation is CSASTGGYQETQYF.